The 27 T cell receptor beta chains below were found in one sample sequenced in a study of patients and donors after allogeneic stem cell transplantation. TCRdb used MiXCR to reprocess the RT-PCR reads, holding one entry per CDR3 protein. This sample has 9,000 to 10,000 distinct CDR3 sequences, with 5.5% to 7% found just once. Sequencing was carried out using blood, either unsorted or a sorted T cell fraction (not recorded which). These receptor sequences come from a human donor who was either an allogeneic HSCT recipient or a stem cell or donor lymphocyte infusion donor (not recorded which). It is not recorded whose cells these are; they may come from a transplant donor.

The chain joins TRBV2 to TRBJ2-4, with TRBD1 as a possible D gene (6 bases). This CDR3 contains 14 residues. Looked up from germline, CDR1 is SNHLY and CDR2 is FYNNEI. Trimming took 11 bases from V and 0 from J, leaving 14 bases between them. CDR3 amino acids: CASKGTLAKNIQYF. In DNA, the CDR3 is TGTGCCTCTAAAGGGACACTAGCCAAAAACATTCAGTACTTC.

This clonotype is medium-sized. The V gene is TRBV28, the J gene TRBJ1-4; 7 bases map to TRBD1. The germline V gene encodes CDR1 MDHEN and CDR2 SYDVKM. This CDR3 comprises 14 residues. With V trimmed by 5 bases and J by 5 bases, 5 bases remained unmatched. CDR3 nucleotides: TGTGCCAGCAGTGAGGGACAGTTAAATGAAAAACTGTTTTTT. Translation gives CASSEGQLNEKLFF.

To note about this clonotype: A much larger clone is a single base away; this may be a read error. V usage is TRBV7-7 and J usage is TRBJ2-3, with a possible D match to TRBD2 (6 bases). Looked up from germline, CDR1 is SSHAT and CDR2 is FNYEAQ (reference sequence). This CDR3 has 14 amino acids. CDR3 nucleotides: TGTGCTAGCAGCGTTAGCGGAGTCACAGATCCGCAGTATTTT. Translation: CASSVSGVTDPQYF.

This clonotype was seen ten or more times. The chain employs TRBV11-2 and TRBJ2-5, with 10 bases aligning to TRBD2. The CDR3 covers 15 residues. The trim removed 4 bases at V and 0 bases at J, leaving 2 bases unmatched. CDR1 SGHAT and CDR2 FQNNGV come from the germline V gene. The CDR3 DNA sequence: TGTGCCAGCAGCTCTGGACTAGCGGACCAAGAGACCCAGTACTTC. Encoded protein: CASSSGLADQETQYF.

In this sample, this clonotype turned up many times. This rearrangement joins TRBV12-3 or TRBV12-4 to TRBJ1-1, with 12 bases aligning to TRBD1. With V trimmed by 2 bases and J by 6 bases, 10 bases remained unmatched. CDR3 length: 17 residues. The CDR3 spells CASSLFSVGQGASEAFF. CDR3 nucleotides: TGTGCCAGCAGTTTATTTTCGGTGGGACAGGGGGCGTCTGAAGCTTTCTTT.

This clonotype has a count of ten or more. The chain uses TRBV5-1 and TRBJ2-1; D is undetermined. This CDR3 is 18 amino acids long. V gave up 0 bases and J gave up 0 bases, with 16 bases separating them. CDR1 SGHRS and CDR2 YFSETQ come from the germline V gene. The CDR3 sequence: CASSLGLMRISSYNEQFF. The CDR3 DNA follows: TGCGCCAGCAGCTTGGGTCTCATGCGTATTAGCTCCTACAATGAGCAGTTCTTC.

This clonotype showed up many times. V usage is TRBV28 and J usage is TRBJ2-7; maybe TRBD2 (6 bases). The germline CDR1 and CDR2 sequences are MDHEN and SYDVKM. Deletions cut 7 bases from V and 3 bases from J, with 19 bases between. This CDR3 region has 15 residues. The CDR3 DNA reads as TGTGCCAGCAAAGGGTTGGGGCTAGCGAGCTACGAGCAGTACTTC. Residues: CASKGLGLASYEQYF.

The chain uses TRBV20-1 and TRBJ2-2; possibly TRBD2 for D (5 bases). From germline, CDR1 is DFQATT and CDR2 SNEGSKA (reference sequence). The V gene lost 3 bases and the J gene lost 4 bases, with 21 bases spanning the gap. The CDR3 is 17 residues long. The CDR3 here is CSASSSGLPWGTGELFF. The DNA of the CDR3 is TGCAGTGCTAGTTCCAGCGGTCTTCCCTGGGGCACCGGGGAGCTGTTTTTT.

This clonotype was detected only a few times. The rearrangement links TRBV5-6 to TRBJ2-1; 12 bases are a match to TRBD2. The CDR3 is made up of 16 amino acids. V lost 7 bases to trimming and J lost 8 bases; unmatched junction nucleotides: 13. Germline assignment: CDR1 SGHDT and CDR2 YYEEEE. The CDR3 loop reads CASQILAGGRLDEQFF. As DNA, the CDR3 is TGTGCCAGCCAAATCCTAGCGGGAGGGCGTCTTGATGAGCAGTTCTTC.

The table lists this clonotype with many counts. This chain connects TRBV12-3 or TRBV12-4 to TRBJ2-7, with a weak D call TRBD2 (6 bases). V was shortened by 2 bases and J by 3 bases, with 11 bases between the two germline ends. The CDR3 covers 14 residues. The CDR3 bases are TGTGCCAGCAGTTTACCAGGGAGGAGCTACGAGCAGTACTTC. Protein: CASSLPGRSYEQYF.

This clonotype was seen many times. The chain has TRBV19 and TRBJ1-2, with no clear D. Per germline, CDR1 LNHDA and CDR2 SQIVND (reference sequence). Trimming removed 10 bases from V and 0 bases from J, with 18 bases in between. This CDR3 spans 15 amino acids. Here the CDR3 DNA reads TGTGCCACCTCATCGGGAGGCCGAGCTAACTATGGCTACACCTTC. This sequence encodes CATSSGGRANYGYTF.

This clonotype appeared a few times. The chain has TRBV7-2 and TRBJ2-6; 8 bases match TRBD2. Germline CDR1 reads SGHTA; CDR2 reads FQGNSA. V shed 1 base and J 0 bases; nucleotides not matched to a gene: 2. The CDR3 has 17 residues. The CDR3 DNA is TGTGCCAGCAGCTTAGGACTAGCGCGCTCTGGGGCCAACGTCCTGACTTTC. Translation gives CASSLGLARSGANVLTF.

This clonotype turned up a few times. The rearrangement links TRBV7-2 to TRBJ2-4, with 8 bases that match TRBD1. The CDR3 is 18 amino acids. V shed 2 bases, J shed 2 bases, and the junction held 11 bases outside the gene matches. Germline values: CDR1 SGHTA, CDR2 FQGNSA. The chain's CDR3 is CASSLLGRGRLTKNIQYF. The DNA for the CDR3 is TGTGCCAGCAGCTTACTTGGCAGGGGGCGCCTCACCAAAAACATTCAGTACTTC. Full variable domain (outside the CDR3, taken from reference TRBV7-2 and TRBJ2-4): GAGVSQSPSNKVTEKGKDVELRCDPISGHTALYWYRQSLGQGLEFLIYFQGNSAPDKSGLPSDRFSAERTGGSVSTLTIQRTQQEDSAVYLCASSLLGRGRLTKNIQYFGAGTRLSVL.

In its sample, this clonotype is medium-sized. This chain joins TRBV27 and TRBJ2-1; D may be TRBD1 (5 bases). The CDR3 extends over 17 amino acids. The V gene lost 5 bases and the J gene lost 3 bases, with 20 bases spanning the gap. Germline loops: CDR1 MNHEY, CDR2 SMNVEV (reference sequence). Here the CDR3 reads CASSPLEAGKSYNEQFF. Here the CDR3 DNA reads TGTGCCAGCAGTCCCCTCGAGGCAGGGAAAAGCTACAATGAGCAGTTCTTC.

This clonotype was counted many times. The rearrangement joins TRBV6-2 or TRBV6-3 to TRBJ2-7; perhaps TRBD2 as D (5 bases). The CDR3 is 15 amino acids. Trimming pared 0 bases from V and 0 bases from J, leaving 9 bases between. Per germline, CDR1 MNHEY and CDR2 SVGEGT. For the CDR3, the DNA is TGTGCCAGCAGTTACTCCCTAGGGAGCTCCTACGAGCAGTACTTC. As protein: CASSYSLGSSYEQYF.

This clonotype was seen ten or more times. The chain combines TRBV5-1 with TRBJ1-2; D is uncertain. CDR1 SGHRS and CDR2 YFSETQ come from the germline V gene. The CDR3 is made up of 13 amino acids. The germline V and J ends were trimmed by 0 bases and 7 bases, with 10 bases remaining between them. CDR3 residues: CASSLDNLGGYTF. CDR3 nucleotide sequence: TGCGCCAGCAGCTTGGACAACCTGGGTGGCTACACCTTC.

By share of the sample, this clonotype is medium-sized. The genes are TRBV7-9 and TRBJ1-4; D might be TRBD1 (5 bases). The CDR3 covers 14 residues. V lost 3 bases, J lost 8 bases, and 13 bases lay in between. From germline, CDR1 is SEHNR and CDR2 FQNEAQ (reference sequence). The CDR3 region is CASSFSREEEKLFF. The CDR3 DNA reads as TGTGCCAGCAGCTTTTCCAGGGAAGAAGAAAAACTGTTTTTT. Drawing the rest from reference TRBV7-9 and TRBJ1-4, the complete variable domain is DTGVSQNPRHKITKRGQNVTFRCDPISEHNRLYWYRQTLGQGPEFLTYFQNEAQLEKSRLLSDRFSAERPKGSFSTLEIQRTEQGDSAMYLCASSFSREEEKLFFGSGTQLSVL.

This clonotype was counted at least ten times. The chain combines TRBV11-2 with TRBJ1-1; 7 nucleotides agree with TRBD1. The CDR3 covers 16 residues. Trimming took 4 bases from V and 5 from J; bases not matched to a gene: 13. Germline values: CDR1 SGHAT, CDR2 FQNNGV. CDR3 sequence: CASSWTLSPGQTEAFF. The CDR3 region has the DNA TGTGCCAGCAGCTGGACCTTATCACCGGGACAGACTGAAGCTTTCTTT.

This clonotype is classed as medium-sized. The gene calls are TRBV7-2 and TRBJ2-7, with D perhaps being TRBD1 or TRBD2 (5 bases each). V shed 5 bases and J shed 5 bases, with 19 bases lying between them. The CDR3 covers 15 residues. Looked up from germline, CDR1 is SGHTA and CDR2 is FQGNSA. CDR3 DNA sequence: TGTGCCAGCAGCCAAAGTCAGGGAGTAATCGACGAGCAGTACTTC. Translated: CASSQSQGVIDEQYF.

V and J are TRBV29-1 and TRBJ2-1; TRBD1 might be the D (6 bases). This CDR3 has 12 amino acids. Germline V gene data show CDR1 as SQVTM and CDR2 as ANQGSEA. V was shortened by 4 bases and J by 6 bases, with 10 bases between the two germline ends. The CDR3: CSVGAGVNEQFF. The CDR3 DNA sequence: TGCAGCGTTGGGGCAGGGGTCAATGAGCAGTTCTTC.

The CDR3 sequence is CSAKGGVGEQYF. The CDR3 nucleotides read TGCAGTGCTAAGGGGGGAGTGGGCGAGCAGTACTTC. This chain connects TRBV20-1 to TRBJ2-7; perhaps D is TRBD1 or TRBD2 (6 bases each). CDR1 and CDR2 from the germline V gene are DFQATT and SNEGSKA (reference sequence). This CDR3 contains 12 residues. Trimming removed 4 bases from V and 6 bases from J, with 13 bases in between.

This clonotype qualifies as medium-sized. The chain links TRBV18 to TRBJ2-3; 7 nucleotides match TRBD1. J gave up 5 bases and V 2 bases, and 4 bases lay outside the gene matches. Germline V gene data show CDR1 as KGHSH and CDR2 as LQKENI. There are 14 residues in the CDR3. Written as DNA, the CDR3 is TGTGCCAGCTCACCAGCCGGGACAGAAGATACGCAGTATTTT. Protein product: CASSPAGTEDTQYF.

This clonotype occurred once. This may stem from a read error, because a much larger clone lies one nucleotide away. This sequence joins TRBV5-1 and TRBJ2-1; the match to TRBD2 covers 12 bases. This CDR3 has 16 residues. The germline V gene encodes CDR1 SGHRS and CDR2 YFSETQ. The CDR3 DNA reads as TGCGCCAGCAGCTCACTAGCGGGAGGTCGCCGGAATGAGCACTTCTTC. It is translated as CASSSLAGGRRNEHFF.

This clonotype was detected ten times or more. V and J are TRBV20-1 and TRBJ2-2; no reliable D call. The germline CDR1 and CDR2 sequences are DFQATT and SNEGSKA (reference sequence). The CDR3 sequence is 14 residues long. Trimming cost V 5 bases and J 0 bases, with 10 bases left between them. CDR3 sequence: CSAPRGANTGELFF. The DNA for the CDR3 is TGCAGTGCTCCCCGCGGCGCGAACACCGGGGAGCTGTTTTTT.

The chain has TRBV12-3 or TRBV12-4 and TRBJ2-5; TRBD2 aligns across 14 bases. V lost 2 bases to trimming and J lost 5 bases; unmatched junction nucleotides: 19. The CDR3 sequence is 21 residues long. The CDR3 DNA follows: TGTGCCAGCAGTTTAAACGTTAGGGCTATGACTAGCGGGAGGGCGACGGAGACCCAGTACTTC. Its protein product is CASSLNVRAMTSGRATETQYF.

Many counts were recorded for this clonotype. The chain has TRBV11-3 and TRBJ2-3, with TRBD2 identical over 11 bases. Trimming removed 4 bases from V and 0 bases from J; junction bases left unmatched: 9. The germline V gene has CDR1 SGHNT and CDR2 YENEEA. The CDR3 covers 18 residues. CDR3 in DNA: TGTGCCAGCAGCTCCACTAGCGGGAGCGGTTTTAGCACAGATACGCAGTATTTT. It translates to CASSSTSGSGFSTDTQYF.

The rearrangement uses TRBV6-2 or TRBV6-3 and TRBJ2-3; D remains ambiguous. CDR1 is MNHEY and CDR2 is SVGEGT in the germline V gene. CDR3 size: 18 residues. The V end lost 0 bases, the J end lost 2 bases, and 18 bases lay between the germline ends. CDR3 sequence (DNA): TGTGCCAGCAGTTACTCGCCTAAAAGCAGTACCTTCACAGATACGCAGTATTTT. It encodes CASSYSPKSSTFTDTQYF.